This passage covers 20 T cell receptor beta chains from one sample sequenced in a study of CD8+CD57+ T cells in acquired aplastic anemia. The use of genomic DNA as template underpinned the TCR beta VDJ and CDR3 profiling. TCRdb re-called the reads through MiXCR, storing one row per CDR3 protein. The sample has about 98,000 distinct CDR3 sequences; roughly two thirds are singletons. By flow cytometry, patients selected for sequencing had shown an expansion of CD8+CD57+ cells. The sample was sorted CD4+, CD8+, or CD8+CD57+ T cells (not recorded which) from PBMCs. The receptors were gathered from a human donor with aplastic anemia.

V gene TRBV29-1 combines with J gene TRBJ2-3; no reliable D call. This CDR3 comprises 14 residues. Trimming shortened V by 6 bases and J by 2 bases, and 15 bases separated the two germline ends. Germline V gives CDR1 SQVTM, CDR2 ANQGSEA. The CDR3 reads CSVPLQMATDTQYF. The CDR3 nucleotides are TGCAGCGTCCCCTTACAGATGGCCACAGATACGCAGTATTTT.

This chain uses TRBV7-9 with TRBJ1-4; TRBD1 matches at 7 bases. Trimming cost V 5 bases and J 8 bases; bases outside gene matches: 11. CDR1 and CDR2 (germline): SEHNR, FQNEAQ (reference sequence). The CDR3 has 15 amino acids. The CDR3 DNA follows: TGTGCCAGCAGCCCCTGGGACAGTTCTAGGGAAAAACTGTTTTTT. Translation: CASSPWDSSREKLFF.

V usage is TRBV2 and J usage is TRBJ2-7, with D perhaps TRBD1 (6 bases). Trimming took 6 bases from V and 0 from J, leaving 12 bases between them. Per germline, CDR1 SNHLY and CDR2 FYNNEI. CDR3 length: 14 residues. This CDR3 reads CASRYRTDSYEQYF. CDR3 DNA: TGTGCCAGCAGATACCGGACAGACTCCTACGAGCAGTACTTC.

Comments on this clonotype: A read error may produce the germline difference seen at one junction end. The chain carries TRBV4-2 and TRBJ2-7; weak D call: TRBD2 (5 bases). In germline, CDR1 is LGHNA, CDR2 YNFKEQ. The CDR3 has 15 amino acids. CDR3 loop: CASGQEESGSYGQYF. In DNA form, the CDR3 reads TGTGCCAGCGGCCAAGAAGAGAGCGGCTCCTACGGGCAGTACTTC.

The CDR3 coding sequence is TGTGCCAGCAGCACGACAGAAGAGACCCAGTACTTC. Amino acid sequence: CASSTTEETQYF. The gene calls are TRBV12-3 or TRBV12-4 and TRBJ2-5; the D gene is possibly TRBD1 (5 bases). V shed 6 bases and J shed 3 bases, with 8 bases lying between them. This CDR3 contains 12 residues.

This clonotype was recorded only once. The chain recombines TRBV7-2 with TRBJ2-7, with 8 bases identical to TRBD1. Germline V gene lookup returns CDR1 SGHTA and CDR2 FQGNSA. The ends lost 5 bases at V and 7 bases at J; junction bases unmatched: 7. The CDR3 covers 13 residues. This chain's CDR3 is CASSPRDRWEQYF. The CDR3 DNA follows: TGTGCCAGCAGCCCCCGGGACAGGTGGGAGCAGTACTTC. The whole variable domain, filled in from reference TRBV7-2 and TRBJ2-7, reads GAGVSQSPSNKVTEKGKDVELRCDPISGHTALYWYRQSLGQGLEFLIYFQGNSAPDKSGLPSDRFSAERTGGSVSTLTIQRTQQEDSAVYLCASSPRDRWEQYFGPGTRLTVT.

This clonotype was recorded only once. The chain employs TRBV6-5 and TRBJ1-6, with TRBD1 matching 9 bases. V trimming: 2 bases; J trimming: 8 bases; junction bases outside the gene matches: 1. The CDR3 runs to 14 residues. The germline V gene encodes CDR1 MNHEY and CDR2 SVGAGI. The CDR3 region is CASSYGTGHSPLHF. In DNA form, the CDR3 reads TGTGCCAGCAGTTACGGGACAGGGCATTCACCCCTCCACTTT.

Ten or more counts support this clonotype. The chain is built from TRBV15 and TRBJ2-3; a possible D gene is TRBD1 (5 bases). Germline CDR1 is LNHNV and CDR2 is YYDKDF (reference sequence). V gave up 5 bases and J gave up 2 bases, with 11 bases separating them. The CDR3 totals 14 residues. CDR3 sequence reads: CATSLVGDTDTQYF. The CDR3 nucleotides read TGTGCCACCAGCTTAGTAGGGGACACAGATACGCAGTATTTT.

The chain employs TRBV10-3 and TRBJ1-1; the D is unclear. Germline V CDR1 and CDR2: ENHRY, SYGVKD. The CDR3 extends over 13 amino acids. The V and J ends lost 5 bases and 1 base respectively, with 8 bases between them. This CDR3 is CAISKQTNTEAFF. The CDR3 bases are TGTGCCATCAGTAAACAGACGAACACTGAAGCTTTCTTT.

This chain uses TRBV7-2 with TRBJ2-7; TRBD1 agrees at 8 bases. The trim removed 4 bases at V and 1 base at J, leaving 3 bases unmatched. The CDR3 spans 14 residues. Germline V gene data show CDR1 as SGHTA and CDR2 as FQGNSA. CDR3 protein: CASSWTGTSYEQYF. The CDR3, as DNA: TGTGCCAGCAGCTGGACAGGGACGTCCTACGAGCAGTACTTC.

This clonotype was detected ten times or more. V and J are TRBV6-1 and TRBJ1-1, with D unclear. V lost 5 bases and J lost 0, with 19 bases in between. Germline assignment: CDR1 MNHNS and CDR2 SASEGT. The CDR3 runs 17 residues. The CDR3 nucleotides are TGTGCCAGCAGTCTTCCGACAATTTTCCCAATGAACACTGAAGCTTTCTTT. It codes for CASSLPTIFPMNTEAFF.

The CDR3 sequence is CASSEAGPNEQFF. In DNA form, the CDR3 reads TGTGCCAGCAGTGAGGCGGGGCCGAATGAGCAGTTCTTC. V gene TRBV2 combines with J gene TRBJ2-1; D is possibly TRBD2 (6 bases). V was trimmed by 3 bases and J by 7 bases, leaving 10 bases between them. Germline V gene sequence: CDR1 SNHLY, CDR2 FYNNEI. The CDR3 extends over 13 amino acids.

This chain links TRBV20-1 with TRBJ1-2; TRBD1 is a possible D gene (6 bases). Germline V gives CDR1 DFQATT, CDR2 SNEGSKA (reference sequence). The CDR3 consists of 12 residues. Trimming removed 5 bases from V and 2 bases from J, with 9 bases in between. The DNA for the CDR3 is TGCAGTGCTGACACAGGGAACTATGGCTACACCTTC. Translation: CSADTGNYGYTF.

The chain joins TRBV2 to TRBJ1-6; 9 bases map to TRBD1. CDR3 length equals 14 residues. Germline V gene sequence: CDR1 SNHLY, CDR2 FYNNEI. V lost 7 bases to trimming and J lost 5 bases; unmatched junction nucleotides: 3. CDR3 loop: CASKRDRDNSPLHF. In nucleotides, the CDR3 is TGTGCCAGCAAGCGGGACAGGGATAATTCACCCCTCCACTTT.

This chain links TRBV11-3 with TRBJ2-7; the match to TRBD2 covers 7 bases. CDR3 length equals 14 residues. The V gene end was trimmed by 1 base and the J gene end by 6 bases; junction bases not matched to a gene: 6. Looked up from germline, CDR1 is SGHNT and CDR2 is YENEEA. CDR3 nucleotides: TGTGCCAGCAGCTTAGCGGGAGGTCCCCTCGAGCAGTACTTC. It is translated as CASSLAGGPLEQYF.

The rearrangement joins TRBV7-9 to TRBJ1-1; D possibly corresponds to TRBD1 (5 bases). The CDR3 has 13 amino acids. Between the trimmed V and J ends, which lost 3 bases and 5 bases, there was a span of 10 bases. Germline CDR1 SEHNR, CDR2 FQNEAQ (reference sequence). The DNA of the CDR3 is TGTGCCAGCAGCTTTTACGAGGGGACTGAAGCTTTCTTT. Translated: CASSFYEGTEAFF.

The rearrangement uses TRBV15 and TRBJ1-2; D is unclear. Trimming cost V 1 base and J 2 bases, with 14 bases left between them. Germline loops: CDR1 LNHNV, CDR2 YYDKDF (reference sequence). This CDR3 is 16 amino acids long. The CDR3 loop is CATSRGGAALNYGYTF. DNA of the CDR3: TGTGCCACCAGCAGAGGTGGAGCAGCCCTAAACTATGGCTACACCTTC.

The chain combines TRBV19 with TRBJ2-7; possible D gene TRBD2, 6 bases. From germline, CDR1 is LNHDA and CDR2 SQIVND (reference sequence). The CDR3 consists of 14 residues. V was pared by 5 bases and J by 3 bases, with 14 bases between. The CDR3 loop is CASSSGVAGYEQYF. DNA of the CDR3: TGTGCCAGTAGTTCGGGGGTTGCGGGCTACGAGCAGTACTTC.

The CDR3: CASSLDNNQPQHF. The CDR3 DNA reads as TGTGCCAGCAGCTTAGACAACAATCAGCCCCAGCATTTT. This chain connects TRBV7-2 to TRBJ1-5; D remains unclear. The CDR3 covers 13 residues. With 1 base removed from V and 3 bases from J, the gap between germline ends came to 4 bases. CDR1 is SGHTA and CDR2 is FQGNSA in the germline V gene.

This chain uses TRBV5-1 with TRBJ1-6; 8 bases fit TRBD1. The CDR3 runs to 15 residues. CDR1 and CDR2 from the germline V gene are SGHRS and YFSETQ. J lost 8 bases, V lost 3 bases, and 7 bases had no gene match. The CDR3 region has the DNA TGCGCCAGCAGCTACGGACAGGGAGGAGATTCACCCCTCCACTTT. This sequence encodes CASSYGQGGDSPLHF. Looking up the rest from reference TRBV5-1 and TRBJ1-6 gives the full variable domain: KAGVTQTPRYLIKTRGQQVTLSCSPISGHRSVSWYQQTPGQGLQFLFEYFSETQRNKGNFPGRFSGRQFSNSRSEMNVSTLELGDSALYLCASSYGQGGDSPLHFGNGTRLTVT.